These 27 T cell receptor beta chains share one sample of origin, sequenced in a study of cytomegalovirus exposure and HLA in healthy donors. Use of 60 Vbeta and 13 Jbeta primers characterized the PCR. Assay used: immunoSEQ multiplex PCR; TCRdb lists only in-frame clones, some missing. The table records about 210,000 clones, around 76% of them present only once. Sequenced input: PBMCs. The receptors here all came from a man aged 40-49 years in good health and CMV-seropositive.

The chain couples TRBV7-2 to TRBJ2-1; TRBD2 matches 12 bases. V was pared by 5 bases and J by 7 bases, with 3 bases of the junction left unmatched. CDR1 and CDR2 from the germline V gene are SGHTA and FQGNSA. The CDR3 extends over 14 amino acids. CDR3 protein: CASSTGTSGNEQFF. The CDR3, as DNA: TGTGCCAGCAGCACCGGGACTAGCGGGAATGAGCAGTTCTTC.

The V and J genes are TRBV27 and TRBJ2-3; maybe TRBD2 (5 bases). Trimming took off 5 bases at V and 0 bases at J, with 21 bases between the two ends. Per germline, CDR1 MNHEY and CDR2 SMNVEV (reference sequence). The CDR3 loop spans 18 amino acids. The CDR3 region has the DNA TGTGCCAGCAGTCCAGAGGGCTTCCGGGCCACTAGCACAGATACGCAGTATTTT. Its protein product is CASSPEGFRATSTDTQYF.

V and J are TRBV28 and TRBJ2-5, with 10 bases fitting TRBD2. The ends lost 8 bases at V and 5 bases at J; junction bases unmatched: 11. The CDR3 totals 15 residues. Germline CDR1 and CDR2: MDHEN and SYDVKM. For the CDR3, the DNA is TGTGCCAGCTTCGCCTTAGCGGGAGGCCGGGAGACCCAGTACTTC. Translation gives CASFALAGGRETQYF.

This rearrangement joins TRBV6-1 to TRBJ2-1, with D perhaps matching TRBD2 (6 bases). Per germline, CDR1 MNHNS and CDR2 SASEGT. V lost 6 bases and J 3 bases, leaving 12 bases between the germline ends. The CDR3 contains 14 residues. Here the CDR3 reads CASSSTSLYNEQFF. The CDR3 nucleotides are TGTGCCAGCAGCTCGACTAGTCTCTACAATGAGCAGTTCTTC.

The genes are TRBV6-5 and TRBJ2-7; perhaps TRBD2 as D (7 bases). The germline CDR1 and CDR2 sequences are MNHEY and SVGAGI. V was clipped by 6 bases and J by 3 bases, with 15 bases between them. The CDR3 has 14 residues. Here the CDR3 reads CASSRTRGGYEQYV. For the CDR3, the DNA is TGTGCCAGCAGCCGTACGAGGGGGGGCTACGAGCAGTACGTC.

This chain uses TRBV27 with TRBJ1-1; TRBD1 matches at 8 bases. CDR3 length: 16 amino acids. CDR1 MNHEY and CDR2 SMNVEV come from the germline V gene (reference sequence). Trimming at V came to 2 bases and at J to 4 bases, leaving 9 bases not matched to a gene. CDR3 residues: CASSLQPTGVGTEAFF. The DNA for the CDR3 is TGTGCCAGCAGTTTACAACCGACAGGGGTCGGCACTGAAGCTTTCTTT.

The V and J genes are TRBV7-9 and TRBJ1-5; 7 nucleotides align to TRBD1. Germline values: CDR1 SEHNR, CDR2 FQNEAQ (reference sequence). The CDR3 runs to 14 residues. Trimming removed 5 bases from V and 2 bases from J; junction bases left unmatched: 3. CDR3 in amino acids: CASSQDRGNQPQHF. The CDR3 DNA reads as TGTGCCAGCAGCCAAGACAGGGGCAATCAGCCCCAGCATTTT. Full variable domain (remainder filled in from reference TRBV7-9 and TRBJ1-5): DTGVSQNPRHKITKRGQNVTFRCDPISEHNRLYWYRQTLGQGPEFLTYFQNEAQLEKSRLLSDRFSAERPKGSFSTLEIQRTEQGDSAMYLCASSQDRGNQPQHFGDGTRLSIL.

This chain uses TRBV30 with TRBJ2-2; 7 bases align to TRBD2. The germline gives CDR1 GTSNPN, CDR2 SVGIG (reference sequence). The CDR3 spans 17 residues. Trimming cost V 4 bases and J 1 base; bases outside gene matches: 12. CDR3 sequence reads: CAWIAHGLAVNTGELFF. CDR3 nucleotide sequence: TGTGCCTGGATCGCCCATGGGCTAGCGGTGAACACCGGGGAGCTGTTTTTT. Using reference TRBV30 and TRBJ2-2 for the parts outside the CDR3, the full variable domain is SQTIHQWPATLVQPVGSPLSLECTVEGTSNPNLYWYRQAAGRGLQLLFYSVGIGQISSEVPQNLSASRPQDRQFILSSKKLLLSDSGFYLCAWIAHGLAVNTGELFFGEGSRLTVL.

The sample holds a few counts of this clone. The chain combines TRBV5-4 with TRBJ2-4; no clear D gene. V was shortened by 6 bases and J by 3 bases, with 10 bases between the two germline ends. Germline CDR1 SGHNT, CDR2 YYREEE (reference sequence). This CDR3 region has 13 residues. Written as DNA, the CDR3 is TGTGCCAGCACCTTATCGGGCAAAAACATTCAGTACTTC. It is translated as CASTLSGKNIQYF.

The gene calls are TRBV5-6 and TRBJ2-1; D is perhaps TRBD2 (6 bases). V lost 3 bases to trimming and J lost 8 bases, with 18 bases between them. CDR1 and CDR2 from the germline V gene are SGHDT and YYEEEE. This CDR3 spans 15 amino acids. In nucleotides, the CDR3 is TGTGCCAGCAGCTCAGGGACGACTAGGTGGGATGAGCAGTTCTTC. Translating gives CASSSGTTRWDEQFF.

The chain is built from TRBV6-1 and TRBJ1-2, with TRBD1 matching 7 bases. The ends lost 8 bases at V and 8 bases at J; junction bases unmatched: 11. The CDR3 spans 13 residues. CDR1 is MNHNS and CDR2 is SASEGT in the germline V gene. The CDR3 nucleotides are TGTGCCAGCGGCGCCTACAGGGGTGGGGGCTACACCTTC. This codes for CASGAYRGGGYTF.

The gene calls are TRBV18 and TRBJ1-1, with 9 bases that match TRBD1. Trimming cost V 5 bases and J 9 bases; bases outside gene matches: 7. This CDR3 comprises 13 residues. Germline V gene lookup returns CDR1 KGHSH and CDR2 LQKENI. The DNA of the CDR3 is TGTGCCAGCTCAACGGGACAGGGCGGACAAGCTTTCTTT. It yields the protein CASSTGQGGQAFF.

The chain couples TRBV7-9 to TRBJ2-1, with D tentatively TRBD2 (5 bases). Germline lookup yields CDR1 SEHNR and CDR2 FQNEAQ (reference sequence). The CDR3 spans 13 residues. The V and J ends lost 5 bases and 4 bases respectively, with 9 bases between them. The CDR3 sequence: CASSPGGYNEQFF. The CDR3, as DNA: TGTGCCAGCAGCCCCGGAGGTTACAATGAGCAGTTCTTC.

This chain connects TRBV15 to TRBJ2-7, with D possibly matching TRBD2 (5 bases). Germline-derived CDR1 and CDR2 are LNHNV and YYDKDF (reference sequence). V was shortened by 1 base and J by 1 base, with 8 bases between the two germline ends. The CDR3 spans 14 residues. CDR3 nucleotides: TGTGCCACCAGCAGAGGGGGAGATTCCTACGAGCAGTACGTC. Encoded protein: CATSRGGDSYEQYV.

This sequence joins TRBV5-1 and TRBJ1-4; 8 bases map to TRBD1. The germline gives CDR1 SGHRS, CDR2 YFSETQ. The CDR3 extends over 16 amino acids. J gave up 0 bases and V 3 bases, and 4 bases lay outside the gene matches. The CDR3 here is CASSYGQGATNEKLFF. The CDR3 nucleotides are TGCGCCAGCAGCTATGGACAGGGCGCAACTAATGAAAAACTGTTTTTT.

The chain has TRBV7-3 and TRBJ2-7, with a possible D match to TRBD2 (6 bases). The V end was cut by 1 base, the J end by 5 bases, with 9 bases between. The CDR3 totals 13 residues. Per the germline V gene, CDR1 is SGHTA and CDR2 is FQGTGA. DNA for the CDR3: TGTGCCAGCAGCTTAAATCGGGAGCACGAGCAGTACTTC. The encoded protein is CASSLNREHEQYF.

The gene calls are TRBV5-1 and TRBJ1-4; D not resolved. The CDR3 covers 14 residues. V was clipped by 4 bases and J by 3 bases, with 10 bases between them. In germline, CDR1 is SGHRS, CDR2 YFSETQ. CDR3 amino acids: CASSRGQPNEKLFF. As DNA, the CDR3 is TGCGCCAGCAGCCGGGGTCAGCCTAATGAAAAACTGTTTTTT.

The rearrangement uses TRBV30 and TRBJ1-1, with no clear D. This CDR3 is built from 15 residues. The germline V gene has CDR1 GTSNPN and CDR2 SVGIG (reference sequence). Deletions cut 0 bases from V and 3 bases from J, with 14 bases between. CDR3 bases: TGTGCCTGGAGTGTAAACGGGTATGGTGACACTGAAGCTTTCTTT. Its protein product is CAWSVNGYGDTEAFF.

CDR3 in DNA: TGTGCCAGCAGCTTAAACCAGAAAAACATTCAGTACTTC. This codes for CASSLNQKNIQYF. The rearrangement links TRBV11-3 to TRBJ2-4, with no clear D. Trimming stripped 2 bases from V and 4 bases from J, with 6 bases between. Germline loops: CDR1 SGHNT, CDR2 YENEEA. CDR3 length equals 13 residues.

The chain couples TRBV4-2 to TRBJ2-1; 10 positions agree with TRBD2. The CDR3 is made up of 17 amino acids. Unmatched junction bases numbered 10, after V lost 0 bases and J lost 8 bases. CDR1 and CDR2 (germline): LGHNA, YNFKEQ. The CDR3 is CASSQERALAGVDEQFF. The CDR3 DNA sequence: TGTGCCAGCAGCCAAGAACGGGCCCTAGCGGGAGTGGATGAGCAGTTCTTC.

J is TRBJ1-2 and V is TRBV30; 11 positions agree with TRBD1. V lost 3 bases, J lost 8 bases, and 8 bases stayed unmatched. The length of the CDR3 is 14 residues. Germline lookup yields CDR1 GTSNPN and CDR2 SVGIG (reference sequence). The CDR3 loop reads CAWSRTGGLLGYTF. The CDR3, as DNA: TGTGCCTGGAGCCGGACAGGGGGCTTACTAGGCTACACCTTC.

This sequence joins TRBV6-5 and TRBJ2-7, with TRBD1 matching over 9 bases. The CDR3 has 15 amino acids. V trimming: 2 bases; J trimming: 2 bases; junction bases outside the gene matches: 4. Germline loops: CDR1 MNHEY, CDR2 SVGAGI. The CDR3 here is CASSYRRQGAYEQYF. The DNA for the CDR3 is TGTGCCAGCAGTTACCGACGACAGGGGGCCTACGAGCAGTACTTC.

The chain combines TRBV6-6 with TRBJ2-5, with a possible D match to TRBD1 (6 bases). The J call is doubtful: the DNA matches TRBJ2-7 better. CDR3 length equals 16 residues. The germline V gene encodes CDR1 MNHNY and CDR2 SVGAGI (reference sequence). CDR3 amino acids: CASSYGTGRGRYEQYF. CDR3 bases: TGTGCCAGCAGTTACGGGACGGGCAGGGGTAGGTACGAGCAGTACTTC.

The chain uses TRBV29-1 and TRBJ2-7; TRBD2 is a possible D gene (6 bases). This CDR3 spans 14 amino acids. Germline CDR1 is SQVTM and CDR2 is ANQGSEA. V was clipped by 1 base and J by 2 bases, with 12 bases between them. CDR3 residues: CSVEGSGPAYEQYF. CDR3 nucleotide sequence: TGCAGCGTTGAAGGGAGCGGGCCAGCCTACGAGCAGTACTTC.

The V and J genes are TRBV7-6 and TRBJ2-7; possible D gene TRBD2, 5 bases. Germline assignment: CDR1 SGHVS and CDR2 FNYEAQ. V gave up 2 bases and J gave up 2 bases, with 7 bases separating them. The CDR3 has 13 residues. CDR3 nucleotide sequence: TGTGCCAGCAGCTTAAGCGGAACCTACGAGCAGTACTTC. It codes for CASSLSGTYEQYF.

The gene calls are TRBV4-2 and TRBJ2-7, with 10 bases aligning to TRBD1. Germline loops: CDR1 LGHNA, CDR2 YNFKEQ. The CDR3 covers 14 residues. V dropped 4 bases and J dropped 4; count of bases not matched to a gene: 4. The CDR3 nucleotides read TGTGCCAGCAGCCTGACAGGGGGCGAATACGAGCAGTACGTC. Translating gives CASSLTGGEYEQYV.

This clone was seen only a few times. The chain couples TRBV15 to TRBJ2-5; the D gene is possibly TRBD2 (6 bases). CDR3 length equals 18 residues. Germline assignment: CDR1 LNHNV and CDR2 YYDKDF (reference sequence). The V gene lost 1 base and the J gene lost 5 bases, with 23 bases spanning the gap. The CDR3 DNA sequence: TGTGCCACCAGCAGAGCTCGAATCGGGTTGGGAGGAACGGAGACCCAGTACTTC. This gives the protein CATSRARIGLGGTETQYF.